This T cell receptor beta chain was sequenced in a study of blood T cell repertoires in COVID-19. Study summary: The United States, Italy and Spain were the sources of the acute and convalescent COVID-19 samples. T cells, B-cell-depleted T cells, or PBMCs provided the cDNA or gDNA that served as material.

Under the authors' procedure: Reference gene primers were amplified, and this amplification served to estimate nucleated cell counts. Data came from immunoSEQ multiplex PCR; TCRdb stores just in-frame clones and leaves some out. V, J and clone size were drawn from that table, and D and trimming were deduced from the DNA. The profile shows more than 85,000 clones, around four fifths of them singletons. The germline gives CDR1 ENHRY, CDR2 SYGVKD. CDR3 length: 12 residues. Deletions cut 7 bases from V and 4 bases from J, with 10 bases between. The receptor's source is a man in his sixties or seventies with acute or convalescent COVID-19. The sequenced material came from peripheral blood. The V gene is TRBV10-3, the J gene TRBJ1-1; D may be TRBD1 (6 bases). The CDR3 DNA is TGTGCCATCAAGGGGGTCGGCACTGAAGCTTTCTTT. Translation: CAIKGVGTEAFF.